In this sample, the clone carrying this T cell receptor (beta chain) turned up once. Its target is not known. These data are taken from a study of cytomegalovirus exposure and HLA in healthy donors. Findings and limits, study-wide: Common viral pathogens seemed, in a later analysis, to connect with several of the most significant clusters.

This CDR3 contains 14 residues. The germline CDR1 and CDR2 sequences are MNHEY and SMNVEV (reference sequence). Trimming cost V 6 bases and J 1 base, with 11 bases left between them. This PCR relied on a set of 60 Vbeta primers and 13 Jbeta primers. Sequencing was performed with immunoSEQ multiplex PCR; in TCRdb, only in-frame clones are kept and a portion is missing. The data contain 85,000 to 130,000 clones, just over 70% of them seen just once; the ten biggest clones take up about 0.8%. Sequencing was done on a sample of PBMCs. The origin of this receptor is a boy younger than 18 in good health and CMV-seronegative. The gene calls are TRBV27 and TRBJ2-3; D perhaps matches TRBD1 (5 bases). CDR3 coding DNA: TGTGCCAGCAGCATAGGGGCCGGCACAGATACGCAGTATTTT. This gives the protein CASSIGAGTDTQYF.